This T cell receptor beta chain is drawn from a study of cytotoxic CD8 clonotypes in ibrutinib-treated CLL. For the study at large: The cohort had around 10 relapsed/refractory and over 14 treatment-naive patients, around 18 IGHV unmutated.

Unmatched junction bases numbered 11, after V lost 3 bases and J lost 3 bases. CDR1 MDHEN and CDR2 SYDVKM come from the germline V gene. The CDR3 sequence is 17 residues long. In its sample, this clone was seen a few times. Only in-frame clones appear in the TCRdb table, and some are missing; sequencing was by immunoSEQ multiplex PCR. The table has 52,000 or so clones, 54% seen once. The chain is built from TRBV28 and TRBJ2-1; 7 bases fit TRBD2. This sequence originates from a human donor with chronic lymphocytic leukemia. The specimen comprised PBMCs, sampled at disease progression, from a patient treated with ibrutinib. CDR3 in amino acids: CASSFLDGAGVYNEQFF. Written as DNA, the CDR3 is TGTGCCAGCAGTTTCCTCGATGGGGCGGGAGTCTACAATGAGCAGTTCTTC.